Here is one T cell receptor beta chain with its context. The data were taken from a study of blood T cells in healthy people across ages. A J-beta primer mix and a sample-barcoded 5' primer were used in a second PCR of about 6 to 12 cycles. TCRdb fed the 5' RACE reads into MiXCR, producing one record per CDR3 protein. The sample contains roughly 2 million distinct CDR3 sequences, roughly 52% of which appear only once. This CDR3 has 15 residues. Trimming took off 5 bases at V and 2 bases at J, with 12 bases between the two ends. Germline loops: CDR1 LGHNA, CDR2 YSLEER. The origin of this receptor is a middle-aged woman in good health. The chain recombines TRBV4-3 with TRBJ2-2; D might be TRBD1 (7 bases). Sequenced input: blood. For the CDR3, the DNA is TGCGCCAGCAGCGGGGGGACAGTTAACACCGGGGAGCTGTTTTTT. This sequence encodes CASSGGTVNTGELFF.